This T cell receptor beta chain was observed in a study of blood T cell repertoires in COVID-19. Study-wide background: The United States, Italy and Spain were the sources of the acute and convalescent COVID-19 samples. Nucleic acid was either cDNA or gDNA, and it came from T cells, B-cell-depleted T cells, or PBMCs.

Per the germline V gene, CDR1 is LNHDA and CDR2 is SQIVND (reference sequence). The CDR3 extends over 17 amino acids. V gave up 4 bases and J gave up 9 bases, with 25 bases separating them. Original handling: Cell counts per sample came from amplifying reference gene primers. Sequencing used immunoSEQ multiplex PCR; TCRdb keeps in-frame clones, though not all of them. That table gives V, J and clone size, and the DNA gave D and trimming. The top ten hold around 10% of the sample, which has about 230,000 clones, around 84% seen once. Seattle participants joined during active infection and were tracked over time.

This receptor was taken from a man in his fifties with COVID-19, enrolled during active disease. Sequencing was done on a sample of peripheral blood. V gene TRBV19 combines with J gene TRBJ2-1; perhaps TRBD1 as D (7 bases). The CDR3 DNA is TGTGCCAGTAGTACCTCTCTGGACAGGAGGGGCAGGGGTGAGCAGTTCTTC. This codes for CASSTSLDRRGRGEQFF. The whole variable domain, filled in from reference TRBV19 and TRBJ2-1, reads DGGITQSPKYLFRKEGQNVTLSCEQNLNHDAMYWYRQDPGQGLRLIYYSQIVNDFQKGDIAEGYSVSREKKESFPLTVTSAQKNPTAFYLCASSTSLDRRGRGEQFFGPGTRLTVL.